The entry below describes one T cell receptor beta chain. The table came from immunoSEQ multiplex PCR; TCRdb's copy has only in-frame clones and leaves some out. The sample has around 2.3 million clones, around 95% seen once. The CDR3 runs to 13 residues. The V and J ends lost 4 bases and 1 base respectively, with 7 bases between them. CDR1 and CDR2 from the germline V gene are LGHNT and FRNRAP. This entry belongs to a study of shared clonotypes between healthy human individuals. Study background: Three plates each covered CD4 naive and memory; CD8 naive two, CD8 memory one.

The chain employs TRBV12-5 and TRBJ1-1; D ambiguous. The sequence was obtained from a man aged 18 to 35 in good health. The source material was naive CD4+ T cells sorted from blood. Subset reported: CD45RA+ positively selected. This CDR3 is CASGSGRNTEAFF. DNA for the CDR3: TGTGCTAGTGGTTCCGGACGGAACACTGAAGCTTTCTTT.